The 4 T cell receptor beta chains listed next were all sequenced from one sample in a study of T cell clonality in common variable immunodeficiency. Repertoires were generated with immunoSEQ multiplex PCR, while TCRdb's copy carries only in-frame clones and drops some. The sample contains 50,000 to 60,000 clones, none of them singletons. What was sequenced was peripheral blood mononuclear cells. All receptors derive from a person between 18 and 70 years old in good health.

At least ten counts were recorded for this clone. The CDR3 end falls 3 residues outside the read, so it is completed with the germline J gene. J is TRBJ2-3 and V is TRBV5-1; 7 bases align to TRBD1. CDR1 is SGHRS and CDR2 is YFSETQ in the germline V gene. The CDR3 runs to 15 residues. Unmatched junction bases numbered 4, after V lost 1 base and J lost 2 bases. The CDR3 here is CASSLRTGATDTQYF. The covered CDR3 bases are TGCGCCAGCAGCTTGCGGACAGGAGCCACAGATACG.

This clone was seen at least ten times. The CDR3 end lies 3 residues beyond the end of the read and is filled in from the germline J gene. The V gene is TRBV18, the J gene TRBJ2-7; TRBD2 is a possible D gene (5 bases). The CDR3 extends over 13 amino acids. The germline V gene has CDR1 KGHSH and CDR2 LQKENI. Trimming removed 6 bases from V and 5 bases from J, with 14 bases in between. CDR3 bases read: TGTGCCAGCTCCACCAGAAATAGCGACGAG. As protein: CASSTRNSDE. The whole CDR3 region reads CASSTRNSDEQYF.

To note about this clone: The CDR3 end is not reached by the read, which stops 3 residues before it; the germline J gene fills it in. The chain has TRBV7-6 and TRBJ2-3, with 7 nucleotides matching TRBD2. The V gene end was trimmed by 2 bases and the J gene end by 5 bases; junction bases not matched to a gene: 7. Per the germline V gene, CDR1 is SGHVS and CDR2 is FNYEAQ. The CDR3 totals 15 residues. CDR3 protein: CASSLRSGNGDTQYF. CDR3 DNA, as far as it was read: TGTGCCAGCAGCTTACGGAGCGGGAATGGAGATACG.

This clone was observed many times. The read comes to an end 3 residues before the CDR3 does, leaving the germline J gene to fill in the end. The chain combines TRBV5-1 with TRBJ2-2, with TRBD2 matching over 8 bases. Germline V gene lookup returns CDR1 SGHRS and CDR2 YFSETQ. V lost 0 bases and J lost 0; bases outside the gene matches: 4. The CDR3 extends over 17 amino acids. The CDR3 spells CASSLAGGLANTGELFF. The sequenced CDR3 bases are TGCGCCAGCAGCTTGGCCGGGGGACTAGCGAACACCGGGGAG. Filled out from reference TRBV5-1 and TRBJ2-2, the complete variable domain reads KAGVTQTPRYLIKTRGQQVTLSCSPISGHRSVSWYQQTPGQGLQFLFEYFSETQRNKGNFPGRFSGRQFSNSRSEMNVSTLELGDSALYLCASSLAGGLANTGELFFGEGSRLTVL.